A single T cell receptor (beta chain) is shown here with its context. Its antigen is as yet unknown. These data come from a study of T cell repertoires in cytomegalovirus infection. Across the whole study: Recently identified HLA-C-restricted CMV epitopes and well-studied HLA-B-restricted CMV epitopes were used by the study. Public TCR beta signatures indicated both CMV infection and matching HLA type. Study-level results: Pooled public TCR beta family frequency picked out CMV carriers with the relevant HLA. Dominating the ex vivo response were HLA-C-restricted CMV-specific TCR beta clonotypes.

TCRdb analysed the reads with MiXCR anew, one entry per CDR3 protein. Of approximately 990,000 distinct CDR3 sequences in the sample, roughly 30% were seen once. The V end lost 3 bases, the J end lost 0 bases, and 3 bases lay between the germline ends. Germline CDR1 and CDR2: MNHEY and SMNVEV (reference sequence). The CDR3 length is 14 residues. This clonotype was sampled from a human donor in good health (CMV status not recorded). Some clones in this sample may be carry-over from other donors' samples. Sequences were derived from cultured CD8+ T cells from PBMCs, sampled from culture after CMV antigen stimulation. The V gene is TRBV27, the J gene TRBJ2-6; D not certain. For the CDR3, the DNA is TGTGCCAGCAGTTTCCACTCTGGGGCCAACGTCCTGACTTTC. Translated, it gives CASSFHSGANVLTF.